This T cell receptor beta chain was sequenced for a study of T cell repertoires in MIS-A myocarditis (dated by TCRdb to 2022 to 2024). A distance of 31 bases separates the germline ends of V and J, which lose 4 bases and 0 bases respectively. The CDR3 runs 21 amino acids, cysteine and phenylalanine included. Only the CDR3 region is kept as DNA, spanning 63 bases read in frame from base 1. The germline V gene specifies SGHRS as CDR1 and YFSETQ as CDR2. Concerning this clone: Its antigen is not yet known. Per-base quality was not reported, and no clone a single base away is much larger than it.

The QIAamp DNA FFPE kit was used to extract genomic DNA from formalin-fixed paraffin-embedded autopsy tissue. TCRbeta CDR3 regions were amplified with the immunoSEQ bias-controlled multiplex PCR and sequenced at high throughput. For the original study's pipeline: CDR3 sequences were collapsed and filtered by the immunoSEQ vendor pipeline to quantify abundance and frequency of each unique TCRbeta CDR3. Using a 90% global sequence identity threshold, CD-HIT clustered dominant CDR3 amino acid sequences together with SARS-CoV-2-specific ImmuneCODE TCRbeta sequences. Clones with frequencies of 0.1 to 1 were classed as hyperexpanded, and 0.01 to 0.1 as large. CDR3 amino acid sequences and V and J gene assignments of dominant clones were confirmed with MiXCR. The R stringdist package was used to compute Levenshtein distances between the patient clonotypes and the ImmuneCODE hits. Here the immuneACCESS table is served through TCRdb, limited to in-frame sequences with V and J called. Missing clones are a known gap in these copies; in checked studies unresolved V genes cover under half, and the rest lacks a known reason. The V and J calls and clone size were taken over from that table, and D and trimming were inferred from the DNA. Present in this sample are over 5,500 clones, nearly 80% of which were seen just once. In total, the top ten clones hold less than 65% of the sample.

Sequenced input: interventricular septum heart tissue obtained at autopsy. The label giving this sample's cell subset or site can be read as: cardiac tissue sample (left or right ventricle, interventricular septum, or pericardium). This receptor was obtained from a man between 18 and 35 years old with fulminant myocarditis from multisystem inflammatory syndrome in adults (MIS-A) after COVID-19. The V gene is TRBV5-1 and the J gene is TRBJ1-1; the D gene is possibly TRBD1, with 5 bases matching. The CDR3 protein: CASSRDTYGDLLGLMNTEAFF. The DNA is TGCGCCAGCAGCCGAGATACCTACGGGGACCTCCTAGGTTTAATGAACACTGAAGCTTTCTTT. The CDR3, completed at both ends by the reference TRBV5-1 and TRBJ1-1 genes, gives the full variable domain KAGVTQTPRYLIKTRGQQVTLSCSPISGHRSVSWYQQTPGQGLQFLFEYFSETQRNKGNFPGRFSGRQFSNSRSEMNVSTLELGDSALYLCASSRDTYGDLLGLMNTEAFFGQGTRLTVV.